In its sample, the clone carrying this TCR beta chain was seen once. This specimen comes from a study of CD8 T cells in Susac syndrome. Germline V lookup: CDR1 MNHEY, CDR2 SVGAGI. V lost 5 bases and J lost 7, with 14 bases in between. The length of the CDR3 is 14 residues. RNA totalling about 0.5 to 1 ug underwent reverse transcription with random hexamers. TCR beta CDR3 was amplified by immunoSEQ covering 54 Vbeta and 13 Jbeta. MiXCR, run by TCRdb on the immunoSEQ multiplex PCR reads, gives a single entry per CDR3 protein. The table includes 170,000 or so distinct CDR3 sequences, approximately 94% detected once. Sequencing of TCR beta was carried out in blood CD8+ and CD4+ T cells. Negative isolation yielded CD8+ and CD4+ T cells; FACS enriched TEMRA cells.

The sample was CD4+ T cells from PBMCs. The source is a human donor with multiple sclerosis. The chain couples TRBV6-5 to TRBJ1-4, with D uncertain. This CDR3 reads CASSTRGGAEKLFF. The CDR3 DNA is TGTGCCAGCAGTACACGGGGAGGCGCTGAAAAACTGTTTTTT.